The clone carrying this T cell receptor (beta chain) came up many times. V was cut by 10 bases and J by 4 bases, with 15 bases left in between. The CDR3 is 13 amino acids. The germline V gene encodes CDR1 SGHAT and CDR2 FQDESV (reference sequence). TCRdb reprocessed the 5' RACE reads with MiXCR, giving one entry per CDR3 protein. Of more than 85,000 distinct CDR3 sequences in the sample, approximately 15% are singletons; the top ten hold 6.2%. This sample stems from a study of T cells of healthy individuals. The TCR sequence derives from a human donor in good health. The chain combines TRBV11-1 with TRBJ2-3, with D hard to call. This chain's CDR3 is CATAPRGSDTQYF. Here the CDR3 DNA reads TGTGCCACAGCCCCTCGTGGGTCAGATACGCAGTATTTT. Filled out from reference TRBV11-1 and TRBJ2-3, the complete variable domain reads EAEVAQSPRYKITEKSQAVAFWCDPISGHATLYWYRQILGQGPELLVQFQDESVVDDSQLPKDRFSAERLKGVDSTLKIQPAELGDSAMYLCATAPRGSDTQYFGPGTRLTVL.